A selection of T cell receptor beta chains follows, all from one sample in a study of T cell changes during pregnancy in multiple sclerosis. Only in-frame clones appear in the TCRdb table, and some are missing; sequencing was by immunoSEQ multiplex PCR. The sample lists around 70,000 clones, approximately 92% occurring once. Sequences were derived from peripheral blood, sampled after pregnancy. The receptors come from a female donor in good health, enrolled as a control in a pregnancy study. The CDR3 runs from the conserved cysteine through the conserved F or W. The order of the fields is J gene, D gene, clone size, V gene, CDR3 DNA, CDR3 protein. A D gene is named only where the DNA matches it firmly. Not all rows give a size; the values are once, few, many and, for expanded clones, a class.

>TRBJ2-7|TRBD1|.|TRBV13
TGTGCCAGCAGCTTAGGGGACAGGGACTCCTACGAGCAGTACTTC
CASSLGDRDSYEQYF
>TRBJ2-1|TRBD2|.|TRBV2
TGTGCCAGCAGAATTACTAGCGGGGGGTCTTCCTACAATGAGCAGTTCTTC
CASRITSGGSSYNEQFF
>TRBJ1-1|.|.|TRBV28
TGTGCCAGCAGTTTAGCCGGGAACACTGAAGCTTTCTTT
CASSLAGNTEAFF
>TRBJ2-1|TRBD1|.|TRBV10-3
TGTGCCATCAGTGAGTCGACAGGGGGCTCCTACAATGAGCAGTTCTTC
CAISESTGGSYNEQFF
>TRBJ2-7|.|.|TRBV11-2
TGTGCCAGCAGCTCTTATCGGGGTTACGAGCAGTACTTC
CASSSYRGYEQYF
>TRBJ2-7|TRBD2|.|TRBV10-3
TGTGCCATCAGTGAGTCCGGTAGCGGGGGGGCCTACGAGCAGTACTTC
CAISESGSGGAYEQYF
>TRBJ1-1|TRBD1|.|TRBV28
TGTGCCAGCAGTTATCCACACTCAACAGGGGAGAACACTGAAGCTTTCTTT
CASSYPHSTGENTEAFF
>TRBJ2-2|.|.|TRBV9
TGTGCCAGCAGCGAGGGACACGGGTCCGGGGAGCTGTTTTTT
CASSEGHGSGELFF
>TRBJ1-2|TRBD1|.|TRBV19
TGTGCCAGTAGTATAGTTCTCCGGACAGGTTCTCTAGTTGGCTACACCTTC
CASSIVLRTGSLVGYTF
>TRBJ2-3|TRBD2|once|TRBV27
TGTGCCAGCAGTTCCCTTCGGACTAGCGGGAGCACAGATACGCAGTATTTT
CASSSLRTSGSTDTQYF
>TRBJ1-3|TRBD1|.|TRBV10-2
TGCGCCAGCAGTGACCCCCCCGGGACAGGTGGAAACACCATATATTTT
CASSDPPGTGGNTIYF
>TRBJ1-2|.|.|TRBV5-1
TGCGCCAGCAGCTTGGGGTTGGTAGGGGTCGATGGCTACACCTTC
CASSLGLVGVDGYTF
>TRBJ2-7|TRBD2|.|TRBV5-4
TGTGCCAGCAGCCACGGACTAGCGGACTACGAGCAGTACTTC
CASSHGLADYEQYF
>TRBJ2-1|.|.|TRBV7-8
TGTGCCAGCAGCCACCGGGGTGGGGTCCCCTCCTATAATGAGCAGTTCTTC
CASSHRGGVPSYNEQFF
>TRBJ2-5|TRBD1|.|TRBV28
TGTGCCAGCAGCCCCCCCGGACAGGAAGAGACCCAGTACTTC
CASSPPGQEETQYF
>TRBJ2-5|TRBD1|.|TRBV7-9
TGTGCCAGCACCCCGACAGGGGGCTCCCCGGAGACCCAGTACTTC
CASTPTGGSPETQYF
>TRBJ2-1|.|.|TRBV18
TGTGCCAGCTCACCCGCAGACTACAATGAGCAGTTCTTC
CASSPADYNEQFF
>TRBJ2-1|.|.|TRBV18
TGTGCCAGTGTCATACCGGGGTCGAATGAGCAGTTCTTC
CASVIPGSNEQFF
>TRBJ1-5|TRBD1|once|TRBV23-1
TGCGCCAGCGTCTTGGGGACAGGTTGCAATCAGCCCCAGCATTTT
CASVLGTGCNQPQHF
>TRBJ2-7|.|.|TRBV29-1
TGCAGCGTTGAAACCGACAGTACCTACGAGCAGTACTTC
CSVETDSTYEQYF
>TRBJ2-7|.|.|TRBV7-9
TGTGCCAGCAGCCCCCCCGACAGATTCAACTACGAGCAGTACTTC
CASSPPDRFNYEQYF
>TRBJ1-2|TRBD1|.|TRBV7-2
TGTGCCAGCAGCCCAGGACAGGGGGTGAACTATGGCTACACCTTC
CASSPGQGVNYGYTF
>TRBJ1-1|TRBD1|.|TRBV28
TGTGCCAGCAGTTGGGAAGCAGGGGGCACTGAAGCTTTCTTT
CASSWEAGGTEAFF
>TRBJ2-2|TRBD1|.|TRBV6-6
TGTGCCAGCAGTTACGGACAGGGGGCCGGGGAGCTGTTTTTT
CASSYGQGAGELFF
>TRBJ1-2|.|.|TRBV15
TGTGCCACCAGCAGGAGGGAAGCTAACTATGGCTACACCTTC
CATSRREANYGYTF
>TRBJ1-5|TRBD1|.|TRBV30
TGTGCCTGGAGTGTAGGGACAGGGACTCAGCCCCAGCATTTT
CAWSVGTGTQPQHF
>TRBJ1-2|TRBD1|.|TRBV11-2
TGTGCCAGCAGCACCGGACAGGGGGGTTATTATGGCTACACCTTC
CASSTGQGGYYGYTF
>TRBJ1-2|.|.|TRBV28
TGTGCCAGCAACGGGGGGCTGCAGGGCTACACCTTC
CASNGGLQGYTF
>TRBJ1-6|.|few|TRBV18
TGTGCCAGCTCACCAGGGCAGGGAGGTAATTCACCCCTCCACTTT
CASSPGQGGNSPLHF
>TRBJ2-5|TRBD2|.|TRBV6-1
TGTGCCAGCAGTGAACTAGCGGGAGGGCAAGAGACCCAGTACTTC
CASSELAGGQETQYF
>TRBJ1-6|.|once|TRBV28
TGTGCCAGCAGTCAACAGGATCCACCCCTCCACTTT
CASSQQDPPLHF
>TRBJ2-5|TRBD2|.|TRBV15
TGTGCCACCGCCCCAGGGACTAGCGGGAACCAAGAGACCCAGTACTTC
CATAPGTSGNQETQYF
>TRBJ2-7|.|.|TRBV2
TGTGCCAGCGCCCCACCGCGTGCGGGGCTGCGCTCCTACGAGCAGTACTTC
CASAPPRAGLRSYEQYF
>TRBJ1-2|TRBD1|.|TRBV28
TGTGCCAGCAGTACTCGACAGGGTTTCAACTATGGCTACACCTTC
CASSTRQGFNYGYTF
>TRBJ2-3|.|.|TRBV7-9
TGTGCCAGCAGCTCCGCACAGTCCCAGGGAGATACGCAGTATTTT
CASSSAQSQGDTQYF
>TRBJ2-1|TRBD2|once|TRBV5-1
TGCGCCAGCAGCTCACCGCTAGCGGGGGGACCCTCCTACAATGAGCAGTTCTTC
CASSSPLAGGPSYNEQFF
>TRBJ2-3|TRBD2|.|TRBV7-2
TGTGCCAGCAGCTCTAGCGGTTCCCTCCCAGATACGCAGTATTTT
CASSSSGSLPDTQYF
>TRBJ2-7|TRBD2|once|TRBV27
TGTGCCAGCAGTGCGGGGGGGGAGCAGTACTTC
CASSAGGEQYF
>TRBJ2-4|.|.|TRBV5-6
TGTGCCAGCAGTACCGGAGCGAAGTTTAAAAACATTCAGTACTTC
CASSTGAKFKNIQYF
>TRBJ2-7|TRBD2|.|TRBV7-8
TGTGCCAGCAGCTGGGAGACTAGCGGTGCCTACGAGCAGTACTTC
CASSWETSGAYEQYF
>TRBJ2-3|.|.|TRBV2
TGTGCCAGCAGTTGGAGTAGCGTGAGAGATACGCAGTATTTT
CASSWSSVRDTQYF
>TRBJ2-1|.|.|TRBV13
TGTGCCAGCAGCTTACGGGGAAGCTCCTACAATGAGCAGTTCTTC
CASSLRGSSYNEQFF
>TRBJ2-5|TRBD2|.|TRBV27
TGTGCCAGTTCTAGCGGGGGCCAAGAGACCCAGTACTTC
CASSSGGQETQYF
>TRBJ2-1|.|.|TRBV9
TGTGCCAGCAGCGTTGGTGGGAGGCCAACCTACAATGAGCAGTTCTTC
CASSVGGRPTYNEQFF